Below, one TCR beta chain is given with its context. Its binding antigen is unknown. Nothing much larger sits one base from this clone, and base qualities are not available. CDR1 SGHTA and CDR2 FQGNSA were looked up in the germline V gene. Trimming takes 1 base off V and 4 bases off J; junction bases not matched to a gene: 6. The CDR3 contains 15 residues, cysteine and phenylalanine counted. The DNA shown is the 45-base CDR3, in frame from base 1. This sample stems from a study of blood T cell repertoires in COVID-19 (TCRdb year 2020). For the wider study: Samples covering the acute and convalescent phases of COVID-19 were provided by collaborators in the United States, Italy and Spain. The dataset comprised deeply sampled blood TCRbeta repertoires from subjects exposed to, actively infected with, or recovered from COVID-19. A freely available public database, intended as a resource for researchers studying the immune response to SARS-CoV-2, is where the repertoires were released. A de-identified subject ID, COVID-19 status, age in years and sex were almost always included in the sample metadata. Where HLA class I and class II types were available, the types were taken from metadata supplied by the sample provider, not from assay-based typing. The samples were drawn from two sources: the first 160 participants of the ongoing ImmuneRACE study, and 1,200 or so subjects contributed by 6 global collaborators. The material from the prospective study consisted of cDNA or gDNA derived from T cells, B-cell-depleted T cells, or PBMCs.

The immunoSEQ Assay, a bias-controlled multiplex PCR, was used to amplify TCRbeta CDR3 regions from genomic DNA. On the authors' methods: Nucleated cell counts per sample were estimated from amplification of reference gene primers within the assay. To quantify the absolute abundance of each unique TCRbeta CDR3 rearrangement, sequence reads were collapsed and filtered. For each sample, productive Simpson clonality was calculated as the square root of Simpson's diversity index over productive rearrangements. As stored in TCRdb, this immuneACCESS dataset retains in-frame rearrangements with V and J assigned. A fraction of the clones does not appear; measured against another copy, unresolved V genes explain less than half of the discrepancy, and the remainder lacks a known reason. The V and J calls and clone size were taken over from that table, and D and trimming were inferred from the DNA. The sample yields roughly 500,000 clones; around nine tenths were counted once. Around 1.9% of the sample is taken by the ten largest.

Beyond this particular receptor, the publication reports: The quantity of clinical and demographic metadata differed by source and by participant and was supplied without curation.

In the prospective study, participants were roughly 18 to 95 years old, resided in fewer than 25 geographic areas of the United States, and were enrolled through a virtual design. In the prospective study, participants were assigned to cohorts based on the clinical history participants reported in a screening survey and a study questionnaire. ImmuneRACE Cohort 3 recovered participants were defined by two consecutive negative NP/OP PCR tests, healthcare professional clearance, or symptom resolution. Mobile phlebotomists in the prospective study collected whole blood, serum and a nasopharyngeal or oropharyngeal swab from every participant. Participants in the prospective study had the option to provide additional blood draws and questionnaires over an approximately 2-month period. Before DNA extraction, blood samples from the prospective study were shipped at room temperature or frozen.

Sequencing was carried out using PBMCs or T cells enriched from blood (not recorded which). The TCR was taken from a middle-aged woman who had recovered from COVID-19. The sequence is built from TRBV7-2 and TRBJ2-7; 8 of the junction bases match TRBD2. The nucleotide sequence reads TGTGCCAGCAGCTTAGGGGCGGGAGGCAGGTACGAGCAGTACTTC. Protein translation: CASSLGAGGRYEQYF.